One and the same sample provided the 22 T cell receptor beta chains below, sequenced in a study of CD8 T cells in Susac syndrome. Reverse transcription of roughly 0.5 to 1 ug RNA used random hexamers. TCRdb passed the immunoSEQ multiplex PCR reads through MiXCR, listing each CDR3 protein once. The sample contains about 140,000 distinct CDR3 sequences, around 95% of which appear only once. Material: CD4+ T cells from PBMCs. The receptors were sampled from a human donor with multiple sclerosis.

The chain employs TRBV9 and TRBJ2-7; 12 positions match TRBD2. Looked up from germline, CDR1 is SGDLS and CDR2 is YYNGEE. CDR3 length: 16 residues. After removal of 3 bases from V and 4 bases from J, the junction contained 8 bases not matched to a gene. The CDR3: CASSAVGLAGPYEQYF. The CDR3 DNA reads as TGTGCCAGCAGCGCAGTTGGACTAGCGGGACCATACGAGCAGTACTTC.

V gene TRBV5-1 combines with J gene TRBJ2-5; possibly TRBD1 for D (5 bases). The length of the CDR3 is 13 residues. Germline CDR1 and CDR2: SGHRS and YFSETQ. V lost 0 bases, J lost 4 bases, and 7 bases lay in between. CDR3 amino acids: CASSLDRRETQYF. CDR3 DNA: TGCGCCAGCAGCTTGGACAGGAGAGAGACCCAGTACTTC.

The V call is TRBV7-2, the J call TRBJ2-3; D possibly uses TRBD1 or TRBD2 (7 bases each). Trimming cost V 5 bases and J 2 bases, with 17 bases left between them. The CDR3 sequence is 16 residues long. Germline CDR1 is SGHTA and CDR2 is FQGNSA. This chain's CDR3 is CASSRSGGGLTDTQYF. Written as DNA, the CDR3 is TGTGCCAGCAGCAGATCAGGGGGAGGGCTCACAGATACGCAGTATTTT.

V and J are TRBV28 and TRBJ2-7; 8 bases are a match to TRBD1. Trimming removed 3 bases from V and 2 bases from J; junction bases left unmatched: 6. Germline lookup yields CDR1 MDHEN and CDR2 SYDVKM. The CDR3 sequence is 15 residues long. CDR3 loop: CASSLGTGPPYEQYF. The CDR3 coding sequence is TGTGCCAGCAGTTTGGGGACAGGCCCTCCCTACGAGCAGTACTTC.

The chain links TRBV21-1 to TRBJ1-6; the D segment call TRBD1 is taken from the table without a DNA check. TRBV21-1 corresponds to a pseudogene. CDR3 length: 18 amino acids. The CDR3 is CASSIGTIPGTGESSLHF. Here the CDR3 DNA reads TGTGCCAGCAGCATAGGGACGATTCCCGGGACAGGCGAATCATCCCTCCACTTT.

The CDR3 sequence: CASSQSNLTGTGDPYSNQPQHF. The CDR3 DNA follows: TGCGCCAGCAGTCAATCTAATCTAACCGGGACAGGGGACCCGTATAGCAATCAGCCCCAGCATTTT. The genes are TRBV23-1 and TRBJ1-5; TRBD1 matches at 10 bases. TRBV23-1 is assigned to the ORF class and has an uncertain function. Unmatched junction bases numbered 17, after V lost 0 bases and J lost 0 bases. The CDR3 has 22 residues.

This chain uses TRBV7-9 with TRBJ2-1; the match to TRBD1 covers 7 bases. This CDR3 is 18 amino acids long. V shed 2 bases and J 0 bases; nucleotides not matched to a gene: 10. Germline loops: CDR1 SEHNR, CDR2 FQNEAQ (reference sequence). CDR3 coding DNA: TGTGCCAGCAGCTTAACACTCTCGACAGGGTTCTCCTACAATGAGCAGTTCTTC. Protein sequence: CASSLTLSTGFSYNEQFF.

The CDR3 DNA reads TGTGCCAGCAGCGTAGGGGCCGGGGGGTCCCAAGAGACCCAGTACTTC. It is translated as CASSVGAGGSQETQYF. This chain uses TRBV9 with TRBJ2-5; the match to TRBD2 covers 7 bases. CDR3 length: 16 residues. Per the germline V gene, CDR1 is SGDLS and CDR2 is YYNGEE. The ends lost 0 bases at V and 1 base at J; junction bases unmatched: 6.

A single count supports this clonotype. The chain employs TRBV4-2 and TRBJ2-7, with D possibly being TRBD2 (6 bases). V shed 2 bases and J shed 6 bases, with 23 bases lying between them. Per germline, CDR1 LGHNA and CDR2 YNFKEQ. There are 17 residues in the CDR3. CDR3 protein: CASSQLDPAGGKLEQYF. CDR3 coding DNA: TGTGCCAGCAGCCAACTCGACCCGGCAGGCGGGAAGCTCGAGCAGTACTTC.

The table lists this clonotype with a count of one. The CDR3 reads CAWTGGRGHYEQYF. For the CDR3, the DNA is TGTGCCTGGACAGGTGGCAGGGGGCACTACGAGCAGTACTTC. The chain combines TRBV30 with TRBJ2-7, with 8 bases identical to TRBD1. This CDR3 comprises 14 residues. J gave up 3 bases and V 4 bases, and 8 bases lay outside the gene matches. Germline loops: CDR1 GTSNPN, CDR2 SVGIG (reference sequence).

The rearrangement uses TRBV18 and TRBJ2-5, with 8 bases that match TRBD1. The germline gives CDR1 KGHSH, CDR2 LQKENI. The CDR3 runs 17 residues. V trimming: 3 bases; J trimming: 4 bases; junction bases outside the gene matches: 13. CDR3 sequence (DNA): TGTGCCAGCTCACCCTACAAAGGACAGGGCGGAGGAGAGACCCAGTACTTC. Translating it yields CASSPYKGQGGGETQYF.

The rearrangement joins TRBV9 to TRBJ1-3, with 7 bases identical to TRBD1. The germline gives CDR1 SGDLS, CDR2 YYNGEE. The CDR3 has 16 amino acids. The trim removed 4 bases at V and 2 bases at J, leaving 9 bases unmatched. The CDR3 sequence is CASSHRQGSAGNTIYF. CDR3 DNA: TGTGCCAGCAGCCACCGACAGGGTTCTGCTGGAAACACCATATATTTT. The full variable domain, in which reference TRBV9 and TRBJ1-3 provide the parts outside the CDR3, is DSGVTQTPKHLITATGQRVTLRCSPRSGDLSVYWYQQSLDQGLQFLIQYYNGEERAKGNILERFSAQQFPDLHSELNLSSLELGDSALYFCASSHRQGSAGNTIYFGEGSWLTVV.

This clonotype occurred once. The rearrangement joins TRBV20-1 to TRBJ1-5; D call uncertain. The CDR3 extends over 14 amino acids. V was shortened by 5 bases and J by 2 bases, with 13 bases between the two germline ends. CDR1 DFQATT and CDR2 SNEGSKA come from the germline V gene (reference sequence). Written as DNA, the CDR3 is TGCAGTGCTCTGGACGAGTCGGGCAATCAGCCCCAGCATTTT. This codes for CSALDESGNQPQHF.

The V and J genes are TRBV6-5 and TRBJ2-7; 7 bases fit TRBD2. V lost 10 bases, J lost 7 bases, and 13 bases stayed unmatched. The CDR3 runs to 13 residues. Per germline, CDR1 MNHEY and CDR2 SVGAGI. DNA of the CDR3: TGTGCCATCGGGGGGACGGGGGTTAGTGAGCAGTACTTC. Its translation is CAIGGTGVSEQYF.

The V call is TRBV12-3 or TRBV12-4, the J call TRBJ1-5; 7 nucleotides agree with TRBD1. The CDR3 covers 15 residues. The V gene end was trimmed by 7 bases and the J gene end by 3 bases; junction bases not matched to a gene: 9. CDR3 in DNA: TGTGCCAGCACCTTATTCGGGACAGACAATCAGCCCCAGCATTTT. Translating gives CASTLFGTDNQPQHF.

This chain connects TRBV27 to TRBJ2-7, with 8 bases matching TRBD1. Looked up from germline, CDR1 is MNHEY and CDR2 is SMNVEV (reference sequence). The CDR3 totals 13 residues. Trimming removed 6 bases from V and 3 bases from J; junction bases left unmatched: 4. The CDR3 is CASRGTGGYEQYF. DNA for the CDR3: TGTGCCAGCAGGGGAACAGGGGGCTACGAGCAGTACTTC.

J is TRBJ2-3 and V is TRBV12-3 or TRBV12-4; 11 nucleotides align to TRBD2. V was clipped by 3 bases and J by 0 bases; unmatched bases: 8. The CDR3 loop spans 18 amino acids. CDR3 sequence (DNA): TGTGCCAGCAGTTTGGGTCTGGCTAGCGGGGGGAGCACAGATACGCAGTATTTT. Translation gives CASSLGLASGGSTDTQYF.

V is TRBV7-2 and J is TRBJ2-1, with D perhaps matching TRBD1 (6 bases). The V gene lost 5 bases and the J gene lost 3 bases, with 14 bases spanning the gap. The CDR3 consists of 15 residues. Germline CDR1 is SGHTA and CDR2 is FQGNSA. The CDR3 loop reads CASSRRPDSYNEQFF. The DNA for the CDR3 is TGTGCCAGCAGCCGGCGGCCGGACAGCTACAATGAGCAGTTCTTC.

The rearrangement links TRBV20-1 to TRBJ2-1, with a weak D call TRBD2 (7 bases). CDR3 length: 16 amino acids. CDR1 and CDR2 from the germline V gene are DFQATT and SNEGSKA (reference sequence). Trimming shortened V by 1 base and J by 4 bases, and 17 bases separated the two germline ends. This CDR3 reads CSARVGGGGPYNEQFF. In nucleotides, the CDR3 is TGCAGTGCTAGAGTAGGTGGGGGGGGCCCTTACAATGAGCAGTTCTTC.

J is TRBJ1-1 and V is TRBV2, with D possibly TRBD1 on 5 matching bases. The V end was cut by 5 bases, the J end by 5 bases, with 15 bases between. CDR3 length: 14 amino acids. CDR1 is SNHLY, CDR2 FYNNEI, per germline. The CDR3 is CASSRGLVRTEAFF. The CDR3 region has the DNA TGTGCCAGCAGTCGGGGCTTGGTTCGGACTGAAGCTTTCTTT.

The V gene is TRBV29-1, the J gene TRBJ2-7; 8 nucleotides agree with TRBD2. V shed 6 bases, J shed 3 bases, and the junction held 7 bases outside the gene matches. CDR3 length: 13 residues. Germline CDR1 is SQVTM and CDR2 is ANQGSEA. CDR3: CSVAQTSGYEQYF. The CDR3 nucleotides are TGCAGCGTGGCCCAAACTAGCGGCTACGAGCAGTACTTC.

The table lists this clonotype with a count of one. This chain uses TRBV18 with TRBJ1-1, with D possibly being TRBD1 (5 bases). The ends were cut back, 4 bases at V and 0 bases at J, with 12 bases in the middle. The CDR3 loop spans 15 amino acids. Germline V gene sequence: CDR1 KGHSH, CDR2 LQKENI. The CDR3 sequence: CASSRLTAMNTEAFF. CDR3 DNA sequence: TGTGCCAGCTCACGCCTGACAGCCATGAACACTGAAGCTTTCTTT.